These T cell receptor beta chains were read from a single sample in a study of cytomegalovirus exposure and HLA in healthy donors. Only in-frame clones appear in the TCRdb table, and some are missing; sequencing was by immunoSEQ multiplex PCR. This sample yields around 150,000 clones, of which approximately 80% are seen a single time; 9.5% to 10% belongs to the top ten. Sequencing input: PBMCs. The origin of the receptors is a man aged 18 to 30 in good health and CMV-seropositive. The CDR3 runs from the conserved cysteine through the conserved F or W. D genes are given only for firm matches. The size entry is marked missing in some rows and otherwise reads once, few, many or a size class.

TRBV5-6,.,16,.,TRBJ2-2,CASSLQGVDRTGELFF,TGTGCCAGCAGCTTGCAAGGGGTAGATCGAACCGGGGAGCTGTTTTTT
TRBV11-3,.,15,.,TRBJ2-2,CASSSWTANTGELFF,TGTGCCAGCAGCTCCTGGACTGCGAACACCGGGGAGCTGTTTTTT
TRBV5-1,.,15,few,TRBJ1-4,CASSSNGHLNEKLFF,TGCGCCAGCAGTAGCAATGGACACCTTAATGAAAAACTGTTTTTT
TRBV19,TRBD2,17,.,TRBJ2-2,CASSIDSSGGDTGELFF,TGTGCCAGTAGTATAGACTCCAGCGGGGGAGACACCGGGGAGCTGTTTTTT
TRBV7-2,.,16,few,TRBJ1-4,CASSLNPGGINEKLFF,TGTGCCAGCAGCTTAAACCCCGGGGGTATTAATGAAAAACTGTTTTTT
TRBV19,TRBD1,15,.,TRBJ1-1,CASRTQGQGWTEAFF,TGTGCCAGTAGAACACAGGGACAGGGTTGGACTGAAGCTTTCTTT
TRBV15,.,16,.,TRBJ2-7,CATSRVPGDRTYEQYF,TGTGCCACCAGCAGAGTTCCGGGGGACCGCACCTACGAGCAGTACTTC
TRBV6-5,.,10,.,TRBJ1-4,CASRSEKLFF,TGTGCCAGTAGATCTGAAAAACTGTTTTTT
TRBV5-1,.,15,.,TRBJ1-1,CASSLAEGVNTEAFF,TGCGCCAGCAGCTTGGCCGAGGGGGTGAACACTGAAGCTTTCTTT
TRBV30,TRBD1,14,.,TRBJ1-6,CAWSYGTGNSPLHF,TGTGCCTGGAGTTACGGGACAGGGAATTCACCCCTCCACTTT
TRBV15,TRBD2,13,.,TRBJ2-7,CATRGGVAYEQYF,TGTGCCACCAGGGGGGGGGTCGCCTACGAGCAGTACTTC
TRBV4-2,.,16,.,TRBJ1-5,CASSQDLGVSNQPQHF,TGTGCCAGCAGCCAAGATTTAGGAGTTAGCAATCAGCCCCAGCATTTT
TRBV5-4,.,12,.,TRBJ2-5,CASSQLGGPEYF,TGTGCCAGCAGCCAGCTAGGAGGACCTGAGTACTTC
TRBV5-6,TRBD2,14,.,TRBJ2-5,CASSFLSSGETQYF,TGTGCCAGCAGCTTTTTGTCTAGCGGGGAGACCCAGTACTTC
TRBV27,TRBD2,13,.,TRBJ2-7,CASSSGGSYEQYF,TGTGCCAGCAGTTCGGGGGGCTCCTACGAGCAGTACTTC
TRBV13,TRBD2,16,.,TRBJ2-1,CASSLSGRSSYNEQFF,TGTGCCAGCAGCCTGAGCGGGAGGAGTTCCTACAATGAGCAGTTCTTC
TRBV20-1,.,11,.,TRBJ2-7,CSARERAEQYF,TGCAGTGCTAGAGAGAGGGCCGAGCAGTACTTC
TRBV5-1,TRBD1,14,.,TRBJ2-7,CASSLRDSRYEQYF,TGCGCCAGCAGCTTGAGGGACAGTCGCTACGAGCAGTACTTC